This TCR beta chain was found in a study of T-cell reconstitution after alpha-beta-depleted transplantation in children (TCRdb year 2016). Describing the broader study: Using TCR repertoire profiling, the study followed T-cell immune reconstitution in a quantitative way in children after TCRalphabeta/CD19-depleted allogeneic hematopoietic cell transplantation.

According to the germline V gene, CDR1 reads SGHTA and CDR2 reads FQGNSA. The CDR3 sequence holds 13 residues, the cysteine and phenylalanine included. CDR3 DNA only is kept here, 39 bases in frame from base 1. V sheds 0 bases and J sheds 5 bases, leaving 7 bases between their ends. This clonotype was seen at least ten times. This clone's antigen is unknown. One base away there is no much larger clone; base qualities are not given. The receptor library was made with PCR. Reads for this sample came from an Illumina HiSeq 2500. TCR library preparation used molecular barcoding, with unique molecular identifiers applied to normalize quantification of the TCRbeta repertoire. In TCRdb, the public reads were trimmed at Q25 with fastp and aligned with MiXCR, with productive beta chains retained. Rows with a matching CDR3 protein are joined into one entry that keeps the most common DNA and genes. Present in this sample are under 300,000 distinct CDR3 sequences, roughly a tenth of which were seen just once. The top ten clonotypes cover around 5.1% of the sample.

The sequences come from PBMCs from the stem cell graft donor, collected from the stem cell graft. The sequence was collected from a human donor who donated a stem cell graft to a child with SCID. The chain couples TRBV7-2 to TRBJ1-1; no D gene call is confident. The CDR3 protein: CASSLAVGTEAFF. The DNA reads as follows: TGTGCCAGCAGCTTAGCGGTGGGGACTGAAGCTTTCTTT.